These 10 T cell receptor beta chains came from one sample sequenced in a study of post-analysis software for immune sequencing data. The library was made from cDNA and included unique molecular identifiers. Via MiXCR, TCRdb re-called the PCR reads, giving one row per CDR3 protein. This table has 750,000 to 950,000 distinct CDR3 sequences, about 53% appearing once. These receptors have no known antigen. Study-level points and caveats: Patients used about five TRBV segments, including TRBV5-6, TRBV5-1 and TRBV20-1, more often than controls.

The specimen was blood. Receptors were obtained from a girl aged 10-17 years with multiple sclerosis.

This clonotype is a singleton in its sample. V usage is TRBV20-1 and J usage is TRBJ1-5; TRBD1 aligns across 9 bases. Unmatched junction bases numbered 10, after V lost 6 bases and J lost 7 bases. Germline CDR1 reads DFQATT; CDR2 reads SNEGSKA (reference sequence). The CDR3 is made up of 14 amino acids. CDR3 nucleotides: TGCAGTGCCGCCGACAGGGGGTCTTGGCAGCCCCAGCATTTT. Its translation: CSAADRGSWQPQHF.

The chain employs TRBV5-6 and TRBJ2-7, with D perhaps assigned TRBD1 or TRBD2 (6 bases each). This CDR3 spans 14 amino acids. V was trimmed by 4 bases and J by 4 bases, leaving 15 bases between them. Germline CDR1 and CDR2: SGHDT and YYEEEE. The CDR3: CASSRRGGQYEQYF. For the CDR3, the DNA is TGTGCCAGCAGCCGAAGAGGGGGGCAATACGAGCAGTACTTC.

The CDR3 here is CASSRGLAVTDTQYF. In nucleotides, the CDR3 is TGTGCCAGCAGCCGGGGACTAGCGGTAACAGATACGCAGTATTTT. This chain joins TRBV5-5 and TRBJ2-3, with 11 bases identical to TRBD2. Germline loops: CDR1 SGHKS, CDR2 YYEKEE (reference sequence). J lost 3 bases, V lost 4 bases, and 4 bases had no gene match. The CDR3 runs 15 residues.

This rearrangement joins TRBV6-1 to TRBJ2-7; 8 bases map to TRBD1. V was clipped by 8 bases and J by 5 bases; unmatched bases: 14. The germline gives CDR1 MNHNS, CDR2 SASEGT. The CDR3 extends over 15 amino acids. The chain's CDR3 is CASVSTGQGLHEQYF. CDR3 in DNA: TGTGCCAGCGTATCAACAGGACAGGGTCTCCACGAGCAGTACTTC.

The chain has TRBV6-5 and TRBJ2-7, with 9 bases aligning to TRBD1. Germline CDR1 MNHEY, CDR2 SVGAGI. The CDR3 runs to 15 residues. V lost 2 bases to trimming and J lost 2 bases; unmatched junction nucleotides: 4. CDR3 DNA sequence: TGTGCCAGCAGTTACCTAGGGACAGGGACCTACGAGCAGTACTTC. This translates into CASSYLGTGTYEQYF.

CDR3: CSANIAGVGYNEQFF. As DNA, the CDR3 is TGCAGTGCGAACATAGCGGGAGTAGGATACAATGAGCAGTTCTTC. The chain is built from TRBV20-1 and TRBJ2-1; 9 bases map to TRBD2. CDR3 size: 15 residues. Germline loops: CDR1 DFQATT, CDR2 SNEGSKA (reference sequence). V was pared by 6 bases and J by 4 bases, with 10 bases of the junction left unmatched.

This chain links TRBV6-4 with TRBJ2-2; 8 bases are a match to TRBD1. V shed 3 bases, J shed 3 bases, and the junction held 6 bases outside the gene matches. Germline CDR1 reads MRHNA; CDR2 reads SNTAGT. The CDR3 contains 16 residues. The CDR3: CASSELTGVHTGELFF. CDR3 coding DNA: TGTGCCAGCAGTGAATTGACAGGGGTTCACACCGGGGAGCTGTTTTTT.

There are a few counts of this clonotype. This chain uses TRBV9 with TRBJ1-1; a weak D match, TRBD1 (6 bases). V lost 3 bases to trimming and J lost 5 bases, with 14 bases between them. There are 14 residues in the CDR3. The germline gives CDR1 SGDLS, CDR2 YYNGEE. The CDR3 nucleotides read TGTGCCAGCAGCGCCAACTGGGGGGCTACTGAAGCTTTCTTT. Translation gives CASSANWGATEAFF.

A few counts support this clonotype. The chain combines TRBV10-3 with TRBJ2-3; 8 nucleotides align to TRBD1. Trimming removed 10 bases from V and 0 bases from J; junction bases left unmatched: 3. CDR1 ENHRY and CDR2 SYGVKD come from the germline V gene. The CDR3 sequence is 13 residues long. CDR3 protein: CATGQGSTDTQYF. The CDR3 DNA sequence: TGTGCCACTGGACAGGGAAGCACAGATACGCAGTATTTT.

J is TRBJ2-1 and V is TRBV7-9; D is uncertain. Between the trimmed V and J ends, which lost 5 bases and 6 bases, there was a span of 8 bases. Germline CDR1 and CDR2: SEHNR and FQNEAQ (reference sequence). The CDR3 totals 12 residues. This chain's CDR3 is CASSKSSNEQFF. In nucleotides, the CDR3 is TGTGCCAGCAGCAAGTCCAGCAATGAGCAGTTCTTC.